These 10 T cell receptor beta chains were sequenced from one sample in a study of blood T cell repertoires in COVID-19. The data were produced by immunoSEQ multiplex PCR, yet TCRdb's version contains in-frame clones alone and is incomplete. Among fewer than 60,000 clones listed, more than 80% were seen once. Source material: peripheral blood. The receptors come from a man aged 55-75 years with COVID-19, enrolled during active disease.

This chain links TRBV29-1 with TRBJ1-2; perhaps TRBD1 as D (5 bases). Germline CDR1 is SQVTM and CDR2 is ANQGSEA. V lost 3 bases to trimming and J lost 8 bases, with 16 bases between them. This CDR3 has 13 amino acids. The CDR3 region has the DNA TGCAGCGTTGACGATGGGTCAGGGCAAGGCTACACCTTC. This encodes CSVDDGSGQGYTF.

The V gene is TRBV12-3 or TRBV12-4, the J gene TRBJ2-5, with D tentatively TRBD2 (5 bases). CDR3 length: 13 amino acids. Trimming left V 1 base short and J 4 bases short, with 7 bases between. This CDR3 reads CASSLGGLETQYF. The DNA of the CDR3 is TGTGCCAGCAGTTTAGGAGGGTTAGAGACCCAGTACTTC.

The sample holds a few counts of this clone. The CDR3 reads CASSLSTGMFGYTF. The CDR3 DNA is TGTGCCAGCAGTCTCTCGACAGGGATGTTCGGCTACACCTTC. The chain has TRBV27 and TRBJ1-2, with 7 bases lining up with TRBD1. Germline V lookup: CDR1 MNHEY, CDR2 SMNVEV (reference sequence). With V trimmed by 5 bases and J by 8 bases, 11 bases remained unmatched. The CDR3 runs to 14 residues.

This sequence joins TRBV4-2 and TRBJ1-2; TRBD1 agrees at 9 bases. Trimming cost V 3 bases and J 5 bases; bases outside gene matches: 1. The CDR3 runs to 13 residues. Germline V gene sequence: CDR1 LGHNA, CDR2 YNFKEQ. The CDR3 loop reads CASSQTGGYGYTF. The CDR3 coding sequence is TGTGCCAGCAGCCAGACAGGGGGGTATGGCTACACCTTC.

The chain employs TRBV21-1 and TRBJ2-2; TRBD2 is the table's D call, not checked against the DNA. TRBV21-1 is a pseudogene. The CDR3 length is 15 residues. The CDR3 loop reads CASSTGNANTGELFF. The DNA for the CDR3 is TGTGCCAGCAGCACCGGGAACGCGAACACCGGGGAGCTGTTTTTT.

The chain uses TRBV3-1 (or the pseudogene TRBV3-2) and TRBJ1-4, with D possibly matching TRBD1 (5 bases). Germline assignment: CDR1 LGHDT and CDR2 YNNKEL (reference sequence). This CDR3 is built from 14 residues. V lost 4 bases to trimming and J lost 7 bases, with 13 bases between them. In DNA form, the CDR3 reads TGTGCCAGCAGCCCTCAGGGAATTGGTGAAAAACTGTTTTTT. This sequence encodes CASSPQGIGEKLFF.

This clone was counted only a few times. CDR3 bases: TGTGCAAGTCGCCTAAGCTCAGATACGCAGTATTTT. Amino acid sequence: CASRLSSDTQYF. This sequence joins TRBV12-2 and TRBJ2-3; no check of the table's D call, TRBD2, against the DNA was made. TRBV12-2 is a recognized pseudogene. This CDR3 is 12 amino acids long.

This sequence joins TRBV6-2 or TRBV6-3 and TRBJ2-1; D not resolved. V dropped 2 bases and J dropped 10 bases, with 15 bases sitting between them. Per the germline V gene, CDR1 is MNHEY and CDR2 is SVGEGT. The CDR3 contains 14 residues. CDR3 bases: TGTGCCAGCAGTTACCGGCTAGGAGCGAGGGAGCAGTTCTTC. Its translation is CASSYRLGAREQFF.

This chain joins TRBV4-3 and TRBJ2-1; 7 bases match TRBD2. Germline V gene data show CDR1 as LGHNA and CDR2 as YSLEER. This CDR3 is built from 17 residues. V lost 1 base to trimming and J lost 0 bases; unmatched junction nucleotides: 6. The CDR3 sequence is CASSQGWAGVSYNEQFF. The CDR3 DNA sequence: TGCGCCAGCAGCCAAGGATGGGCGGGAGTCTCCTACAATGAGCAGTTCTTC.

The chain carries TRBV20-1 and TRBJ1-5; D not certain. V was shortened by 3 bases and J by 4 bases, with 13 bases between the two germline ends. CDR3 length: 14 residues. Germline V gives CDR1 DFQATT, CDR2 SNEGSKA (reference sequence). CDR3 coding DNA: TGCAGTGCTAGTCTCCCAACAGAAAATCAGCCCCAGCATTTT. Translated, it gives CSASLPTENQPQHF.